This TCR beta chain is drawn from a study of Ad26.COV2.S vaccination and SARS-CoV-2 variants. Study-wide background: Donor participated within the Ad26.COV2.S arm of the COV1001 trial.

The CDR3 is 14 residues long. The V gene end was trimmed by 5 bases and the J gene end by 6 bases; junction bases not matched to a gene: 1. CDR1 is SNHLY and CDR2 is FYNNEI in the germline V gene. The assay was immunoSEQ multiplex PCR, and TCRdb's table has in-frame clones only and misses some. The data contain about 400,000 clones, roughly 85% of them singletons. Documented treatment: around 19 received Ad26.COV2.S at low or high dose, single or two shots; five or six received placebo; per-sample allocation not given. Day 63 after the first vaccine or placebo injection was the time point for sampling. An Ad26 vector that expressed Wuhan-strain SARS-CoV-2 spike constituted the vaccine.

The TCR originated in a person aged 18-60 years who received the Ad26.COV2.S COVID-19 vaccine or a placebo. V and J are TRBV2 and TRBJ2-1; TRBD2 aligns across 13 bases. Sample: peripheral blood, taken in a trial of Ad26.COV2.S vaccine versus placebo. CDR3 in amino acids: CASSRTSGSNEQFF. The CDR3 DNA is TGTGCCAGCAGTAGGACTAGCGGGAGCAATGAGCAGTTCTTC.